A single sample gave rise to the 32 T cell receptor beta chains below, sequenced in a study of cytomegalovirus exposure and HLA in healthy donors. A multiplex PCR was run with 60 Vbeta primers and 13 Jbeta primers. Generated by immunoSEQ multiplex PCR, the TCRdb table keeps only in-frame clones and is missing some. Altogether about 150,000 clones are present, about three quarters being singletons, with the ten largest covering about 1.3%. Source material: PBMCs. These receptor sequences come from a woman in her 30s in good health and CMV-seronegative.

This clone was counted only a few times. CDR3 region: CASRAGGERVQYF. The CDR3 DNA follows: TGTGCCAGCAGAGCGGGGGGCGAAAGGGTGCAGTACTTC. V and J are TRBV6-1 and TRBJ2-7; 9 nucleotides match TRBD2. The ends lost 6 bases at V and 9 bases at J; junction bases unmatched: 9. The length of the CDR3 is 13 residues. Looked up from germline, CDR1 is MNHNS and CDR2 is SASEGT.

This rearrangement joins TRBV7-8 to TRBJ1-6, with D unclear. The CDR3 is 15 amino acids. Trimming took off 5 bases at V and 0 bases at J, with 8 bases between the two ends. Germline V gene sequence: CDR1 SGHVS, CDR2 FQNEAQ. The CDR3 sequence is CASSRSGSYNSPLHF. CDR3 nucleotide sequence: TGTGCCAGCAGCCGAAGCGGCTCCTATAATTCACCCCTCCACTTT.

The chain uses TRBV2 and TRBJ1-1, with no clear D. The CDR3 runs to 14 residues. Trimming left V 4 bases short and J 0 bases short, with 9 bases between. Germline lookup yields CDR1 SNHLY and CDR2 FYNNEI. This CDR3 is CASSVGRMNTEAFF. Here the CDR3 DNA reads TGTGCCAGCAGTGTCGGGAGGATGAACACTGAAGCTTTCTTT.

This clone has only a few counts. The chain combines TRBV27 with TRBJ1-5, with D uncertain. CDR1 is MNHEY and CDR2 is SMNVEV in the germline V gene (reference sequence). The V end lost 4 bases, the J end lost 2 bases, and 12 bases lay between the germline ends. CDR3 size: 15 residues. The CDR3 DNA sequence: TGTGCCAGCAGTTGGAAGCAGCAGGGCAATCAGCCCCAGCATTTT. It specifies CASSWKQQGNQPQHF.

The chain uses TRBV7-9 and TRBJ2-7, with D possibly TRBD2 on 6 matching bases. V gave up 8 bases and J gave up 2 bases, with 10 bases separating them. Germline loops: CDR1 SEHNR, CDR2 FQNEAQ (reference sequence). CDR3 length equals 12 residues. The CDR3 sequence: CASRRVPYEQYF. Here the CDR3 DNA reads TGTGCCAGCCGGAGGGTCCCCTACGAGCAGTACTTC. Together with reference TRBV7-9 and TRBJ2-7, the CDR3 gives the full variable domain: DTGVSQNPRHKITKRGQNVTFRCDPISEHNRLYWYRQTLGQGPEFLTYFQNEAQLEKSRLLSDRFSAERPKGSFSTLEIQRTEQGDSAMYLCASRRVPYEQYFGPGTRLTVT.

The chain joins TRBV5-1 to TRBJ2-7; 7 bases agree with TRBD2. The germline gives CDR1 SGHRS, CDR2 YFSETQ. The CDR3 consists of 14 residues. V was pared by 4 bases and J by 6 bases, with 10 bases of the junction left unmatched. CDR3 coding DNA: TGCGCCAGCAGCCTCCCGGACGGGGGGTTCGAGCAGTACTTC. This codes for CASSLPDGGFEQYF.

J is TRBJ2-1 and V is TRBV5-6; TRBD2 agrees at 10 bases. CDR1 and CDR2 from the germline V gene are SGHDT and YYEEEE. Germline trimming cut 0 bases from V and 9 bases from J; bases unmatched to any gene: 9. This CDR3 has 16 residues. CDR3 loop: CASSLVRAGGPGEQFF. The CDR3 coding sequence is TGTGCCAGCAGCTTGGTCCGAGCGGGGGGGCCGGGTGAGCAGTTCTTC.

V usage is TRBV5-4 and J usage is TRBJ2-1; 8 positions match TRBD2. The CDR3 totals 15 residues. The germline V gene has CDR1 SGHNT and CDR2 YYREEE (reference sequence). V gave up 6 bases and J gave up 4 bases; unmatched junction bases: 9. The CDR3: CASKALAGPYNEQFF. The CDR3 bases are TGTGCCAGCAAAGCTTTAGCGGGGCCTTACAATGAGCAGTTCTTC.

V and J are TRBV5-1 and TRBJ1-3; D uncertain. This CDR3 spans 14 amino acids. V was pared by 4 bases and J by 4 bases, with 12 bases between. Germline V gene data show CDR1 as SGHRS and CDR2 as YFSETQ. The CDR3, as DNA: TGCGCCAGCAGCCAGAACTCGGGAGGAAACACCATATATTTT. It codes for CASSQNSGGNTIYF.

V and J are TRBV12-5 and TRBJ1-1, with no clear D. Germline values: CDR1 LGHNT, CDR2 FRNRAP. The length of the CDR3 is 12 residues. The V end lost 5 bases, the J end lost 2 bases, and 6 bases lay between the germline ends. As DNA, the CDR3 is TGTGCTAGTGGTCTAAAAAACACTGAAGCTTTCTTT. It specifies CASGLKNTEAFF.

The chain couples TRBV27 to TRBJ2-7, with 8 bases that match TRBD1. Germline lookup yields CDR1 MNHEY and CDR2 SMNVEV (reference sequence). V lost 8 bases to trimming and J lost 6 bases; unmatched junction nucleotides: 12. This CDR3 spans 14 amino acids. The CDR3 bases are TGTGCCAGCGGACCACGGACAGGGACGCGCGAGCAGTACTTC. It encodes CASGPRTGTREQYF.

This clone was counted a few times. The rearrangement joins TRBV30 to TRBJ2-7, with 11 bases lining up with TRBD1. Germline V lookup: CDR1 GTSNPN, CDR2 SVGIG (reference sequence). This CDR3 has 14 residues. The CDR3 bases are TGTGCGAGAGGGGGGACAGGGGGATCCTACGAGCAGTACTTC. Amino acid sequence: CARGGTGGSYEQYF.

The chain employs TRBV6-5 and TRBJ2-7; 8 nucleotides match TRBD1. Trimming took 6 bases from V and 0 from J; bases not matched to a gene: 7. The CDR3 runs 15 residues. Germline V lookup: CDR1 MNHEY, CDR2 SVGAGI. The CDR3 DNA reads TGTGCCAGCAGGCCCGGACAGGGACTCTCCTACGAGCAGTACTTC. The encoded protein is CASRPGQGLSYEQYF.

The chain combines TRBV2 with TRBJ2-7; no firm D call. The CDR3 runs 14 residues. Germline CDR1 reads SNHLY; CDR2 reads FYNNEI. V was cut by 4 bases and J by 4 bases, with 14 bases left in between. The CDR3 region is CASSAEAGMYEQYF. The CDR3 region has the DNA TGTGCCAGCAGTGCCGAGGCCGGAATGTACGAGCAGTACTTC.

This clone was observed a single time. The chain combines TRBV6-8 with TRBJ2-2; 10 nucleotides match TRBD2. There are 17 residues in the CDR3. From germline, CDR1 is MNHGY and CDR2 SAAAGT. Trimming removed 4 bases from V and 2 bases from J; junction bases left unmatched: 7. Here the CDR3 reads CASSSKAGGFNTGELFF. DNA for the CDR3: TGTGCCAGCAGTTCAAAAGCGGGGGGGTTTAACACCGGGGAGCTGTTTTTT.

The chain carries TRBV7-9 and TRBJ2-3, with no clear D. Germline V gene data show CDR1 as SEHNR and CDR2 as FQNEAQ (reference sequence). V shed 4 bases and J shed 2 bases, with 4 bases lying between them. The CDR3 totals 12 residues. CDR3 amino acids: CASSSFTDTQYF. The CDR3 DNA is TGTGCCAGCAGCTCCTTCACAGATACGCAGTATTTT.

This clone was counted between two and nine times. This sequence joins TRBV2 and TRBJ1-1, with 9 bases identical to TRBD1. Trimming cost V 6 bases and J 6 bases; bases outside gene matches: 5. Germline V lookup: CDR1 SNHLY, CDR2 FYNNEI. CDR3 length equals 13 residues. CDR3 loop: CASRGQGIPEAFF. As DNA, the CDR3 is TGTGCCAGCAGAGGACAGGGGATCCCTGAAGCTTTCTTT. Full variable domain (missing parts from reference TRBV2 and TRBJ1-1): EPEVTQTPSHQVTQMGQEVILRCVPISNHLYFYWYRQILGQKVEFLVSFYNNEISEKSEIFDDQFSVERPDGSNFTLKIRSTKLEDSAMYFCASRGQGIPEAFFGQGTRLTVV.

The chain links TRBV5-4 to TRBJ1-6; D is unclear. The germline V gene has CDR1 SGHNT and CDR2 YYREEE (reference sequence). The length of the CDR3 is 17 residues. V gave up 0 bases and J gave up 9 bases, with 19 bases separating them. CDR3 nucleotides: TGTGCCAGCAGCTTGGCCGGGAGTAACTTCGCGATTTCACCCCTCCACTTT. Protein sequence: CASSLAGSNFAISPLHF.

The CDR3 loop reads CASKSLVAANYGYTF. The CDR3, as DNA: TGTGCCAGCAAATCTCTGGTAGCAGCTAACTATGGCTACACCTTC. The chain employs TRBV5-6 and TRBJ1-2; D call uncertain. With 6 bases removed from V and 0 bases from J, the gap between germline ends came to 15 bases. In germline, CDR1 is SGHDT, CDR2 YYEEEE. This CDR3 contains 15 residues. Based on the CDR3 plus reference TRBV5-6 and TRBJ1-2, the full variable domain is DAGVTQSPTHLIKTRGQQVTLRCSPKSGHDTVSWYQQALGQGPQFIFQYYEEEERQRGNFPDRFSGHQFPNYSSELNVNALLLGDSALYLCASKSLVAANYGYTFGSGTRLTVV.

The chain recombines TRBV5-8 with TRBJ2-7; TRBD2 matches at 7 bases. The V gene end was trimmed by 1 base and the J gene end by 0 bases; junction bases not matched to a gene: 7. Germline V gene sequence: CDR1 SGHTS, CDR2 YDEGEE. The CDR3 extends over 16 amino acids. DNA of the CDR3: TGTGCCAGCAGCTTGAGGCTAGCGGTGAGCTCCTACGAGCAGTACTTC. It encodes CASSLRLAVSSYEQYF.

This rearrangement joins TRBV19 to TRBJ2-3; D unclear. V was trimmed by 1 base and J by 5 bases, leaving 7 bases between them. The CDR3 extends over 13 amino acids. Looked up from germline, CDR1 is LNHDA and CDR2 is SQIVND (reference sequence). CDR3 DNA sequence: TGTGCCAGTAGTATAGCCTCGCGAGATACGCAGTATTTT. Its translation is CASSIASRDTQYF.

V is TRBV5-1 and J is TRBJ1-4; 8 bases line up with TRBD1. Trimming at V came to 0 bases and at J to 8 bases, leaving 3 bases not matched to a gene. From germline, CDR1 is SGHRS and CDR2 YFSETQ. CDR3 length: 14 amino acids. The CDR3 sequence: CASSLGQGLEKLFF. In nucleotides, the CDR3 is TGCGCCAGCAGCTTGGGACAGGGGCTAGAAAAACTGTTTTTT.

Only a few counts were recorded for this clone. This chain connects TRBV21-1 to TRBJ1-3; the table names TRBD1, a call not compared with the DNA. TRBV21-1 counts as a pseudogene. The CDR3 extends over 14 amino acids. The CDR3 reads CASSKNRAGNTIYF. In DNA, the CDR3 is TGTGCCAGCAGCAAAAACAGGGCTGGAAACACCATATATTTT.

The chain is built from TRBV7-6 and TRBJ1-4; D remains ambiguous. This CDR3 region has 15 residues. CDR1 SGHVS and CDR2 FNYEAQ come from the germline V gene. V was clipped by 5 bases and J by 3 bases, with 13 bases between them. CDR3 coding DNA: TGTGCCAGCAGCCCGTTGGCAGCGGCTAATGAAAAACTGTTTTTT. Residues: CASSPLAAANEKLFF.

The chain links TRBV7-3 to TRBJ2-3; 7 bases fit TRBD1. Germline lookup yields CDR1 SGHTA and CDR2 FQGTGA. V lost 5 bases to trimming and J lost 6 bases; unmatched junction nucleotides: 8. The length of the CDR3 is 14 residues. The CDR3 region is CASSPGQTRDTQYF. CDR3 bases: TGTGCCAGCAGCCCGGGACAGACCAGGGATACGCAGTATTTT.

The J gene is TRBJ2-5, the V gene TRBV6-1; 7 nucleotides align to TRBD1. Unmatched junction bases numbered 7, after V lost 2 bases and J lost 4 bases. The germline CDR1 and CDR2 sequences are MNHNS and SASEGT. The CDR3 spans 15 residues. The CDR3 reads CASSESLAGGETQYF. CDR3 nucleotide sequence: TGTGCCAGCAGTGAATCCTTGGCAGGGGGAGAGACCCAGTACTTC.

The chain combines TRBV6-6 with TRBJ2-2, with TRBD2 matching 11 bases. CDR1 is MNHNY and CDR2 is SVGAGI in the germline V gene (reference sequence). This CDR3 region has 16 residues. Trimming took 2 bases from V and 6 from J; bases not matched to a gene: 5. The CDR3 loop reads CASSYGLAGGAGELFF. Here the CDR3 DNA reads TGTGCCAGCAGTTACGGGCTAGCGGGGGGAGCCGGGGAGCTGTTTTTT.

V and J are TRBV15 and TRBJ2-6; D is unresolved. The CDR3 is made up of 15 amino acids. Germline V gene sequence: CDR1 LNHNV, CDR2 YYDKDF (reference sequence). The V end lost 0 bases, the J end lost 3 bases, and 6 bases lay between the germline ends. CDR3 protein: CATSRDPDGANVLTF. CDR3 in DNA: TGTGCCACCAGCAGAGATCCAGATGGGGCCAACGTCCTGACTTTC.

This chain uses TRBV19 with TRBJ1-3; D not resolved. The CDR3 loop spans 17 amino acids. V was shortened by 8 bases and J by 0 bases, with 20 bases between the two germline ends. Looked up from germline, CDR1 is LNHDA and CDR2 is SQIVND (reference sequence). The CDR3 reads CASRLVYAARSGNTIYF. The CDR3 region has the DNA TGTGCCAGTCGCCTAGTTTATGCGGCACGCTCTGGAAACACCATATATTTT.

The rearrangement joins TRBV5-6 to TRBJ1-6; TRBD1 agrees at 8 bases. J lost 10 bases, V lost 4 bases, and 7 bases had no gene match. The CDR3 contains 14 residues. The V gene's germline CDR1 is SGHDT and CDR2 YYEEEE. The CDR3 DNA reads as TGTGCCAGCAGCCATGGGACAGGTAAATCACCCCTCCACTTT. Amino acid sequence: CASSHGTGKSPLHF.

The genes are TRBV9 and TRBJ1-5; D is uncertain. The V end was cut by 4 bases, the J end by 3 bases, with 17 bases between. The CDR3 has 16 amino acids. From germline, CDR1 is SGDLS and CDR2 YYNGEE. CDR3 sequence reads: CASSPHEEGDNQPQHF. Written as DNA, the CDR3 is TGTGCCAGCAGCCCCCATGAGGAGGGCGACAATCAGCCCCAGCATTTT.

This chain connects TRBV4-1 to TRBJ2-1; 9 bases are a match to TRBD2. Germline loops: CDR1 MGHRA, CDR2 YSYEKL. This CDR3 region has 16 residues. V shed 4 bases, J shed 8 bases, and the junction held 12 bases outside the gene matches. The CDR3 region is CASSRLSGGLNDEQFF. DNA of the CDR3: TGCGCCAGCAGCCGACTTAGCGGGGGACTAAACGATGAGCAGTTCTTC.